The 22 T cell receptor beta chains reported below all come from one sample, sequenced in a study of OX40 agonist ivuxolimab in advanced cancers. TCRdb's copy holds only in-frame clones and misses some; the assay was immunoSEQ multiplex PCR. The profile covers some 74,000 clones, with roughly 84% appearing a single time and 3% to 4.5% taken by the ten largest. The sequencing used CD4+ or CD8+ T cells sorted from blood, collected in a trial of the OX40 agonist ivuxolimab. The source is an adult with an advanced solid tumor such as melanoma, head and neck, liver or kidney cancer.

CDR3 bases: TGTGCCAGCAGCTCCCGGGGACAGGAAATCCCCTCTGGGGCCAACGTCCTGACTTTC. It translates to CASSSRGQEIPSGANVLTF. The chain is built from TRBV7-3 and TRBJ2-6; 8 nucleotides align to TRBD1. The V segment lost 4 bases and the J segment 0 bases; nucleotides outside the gene matches: 11. Germline lookup yields CDR1 SGHTA and CDR2 FQGTGA. The CDR3 is made up of 19 amino acids.

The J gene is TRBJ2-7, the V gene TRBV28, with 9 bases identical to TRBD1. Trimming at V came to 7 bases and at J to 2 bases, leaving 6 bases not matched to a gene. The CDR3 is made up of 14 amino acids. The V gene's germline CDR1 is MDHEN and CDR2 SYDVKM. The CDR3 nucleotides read TGTGCCAGCACCCCACAGGGGGCCCCCTACGAGCAGTACTTC. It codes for CASTPQGAPYEQYF.

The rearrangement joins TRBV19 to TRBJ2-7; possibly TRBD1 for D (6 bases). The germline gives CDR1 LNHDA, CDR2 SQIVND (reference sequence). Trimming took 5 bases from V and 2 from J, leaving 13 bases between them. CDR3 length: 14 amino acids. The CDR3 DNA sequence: TGTGCCAGTAGTTGGGACACCGCGACCTACGAGCAGTACTTC. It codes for CASSWDTATYEQYF. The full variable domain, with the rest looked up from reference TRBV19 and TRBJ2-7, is DGGITQSPKYLFRKEGQNVTLSCEQNLNHDAMYWYRQDPGQGLRLIYYSQIVNDFQKGDIAEGYSVSREKKESFPLTVTSAQKNPTAFYLCASSWDTATYEQYFGPGTRLTVT.

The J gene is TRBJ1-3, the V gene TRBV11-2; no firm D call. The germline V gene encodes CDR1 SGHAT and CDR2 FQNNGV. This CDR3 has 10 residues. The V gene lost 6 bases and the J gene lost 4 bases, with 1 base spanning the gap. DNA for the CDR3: TGTGCCAGCAGGGGAAACACCATATATTTT. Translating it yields CASRGNTIYF.

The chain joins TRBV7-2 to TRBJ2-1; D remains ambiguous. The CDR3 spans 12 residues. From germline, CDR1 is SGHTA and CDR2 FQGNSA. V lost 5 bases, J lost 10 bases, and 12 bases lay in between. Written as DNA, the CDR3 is TGTGCCAGCAGCCTCCTCCGAATGGAGCAGTTCTTC. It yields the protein CASSLLRMEQFF.

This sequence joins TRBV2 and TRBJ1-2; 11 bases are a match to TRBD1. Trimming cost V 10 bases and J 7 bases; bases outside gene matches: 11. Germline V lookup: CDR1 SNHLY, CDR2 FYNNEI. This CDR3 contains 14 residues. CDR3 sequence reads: CATSTRTGGIGYTF. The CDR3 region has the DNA TGTGCCACCTCCACCCGGACAGGGGGCATTGGCTACACCTTC.

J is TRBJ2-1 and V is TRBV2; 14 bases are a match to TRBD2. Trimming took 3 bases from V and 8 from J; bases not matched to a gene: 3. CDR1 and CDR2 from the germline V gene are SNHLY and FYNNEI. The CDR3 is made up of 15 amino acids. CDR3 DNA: TGTGCCAGCAGTGAGGGACTAGCGGGAGAGGATGAGCAGTTCTTC. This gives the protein CASSEGLAGEDEQFF.

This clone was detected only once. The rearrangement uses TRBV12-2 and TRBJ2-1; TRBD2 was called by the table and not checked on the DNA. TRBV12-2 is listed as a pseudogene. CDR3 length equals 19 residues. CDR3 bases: TGTGCAAGTCGCCCTACACCGGGACTAGCGGGAAGCTCCTACAATGAGCAGTTCTTC. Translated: CASRPTPGLAGSSYNEQFF.

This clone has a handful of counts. CDR3 bases: TGTGCCAGCAGCCAAGGGACTGGCGATGAGCAGTTCTTC. It specifies CASSQGTGDEQFF. J is TRBJ2-1 and V is TRBV7-9; possibly TRBD2 for D (6 bases). The germline gives CDR1 SEHNR, CDR2 FQNEAQ (reference sequence). The CDR3 runs 13 residues. Trimming stripped 5 bases from V and 8 bases from J, with 13 bases between.

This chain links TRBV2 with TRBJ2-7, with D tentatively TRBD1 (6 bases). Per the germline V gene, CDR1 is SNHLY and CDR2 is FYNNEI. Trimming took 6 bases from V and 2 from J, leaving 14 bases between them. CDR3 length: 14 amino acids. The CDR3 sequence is CASRLLQGTYEQYF. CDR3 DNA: TGTGCCAGCAGGCTCTTACAGGGCACCTACGAGCAGTACTTC.

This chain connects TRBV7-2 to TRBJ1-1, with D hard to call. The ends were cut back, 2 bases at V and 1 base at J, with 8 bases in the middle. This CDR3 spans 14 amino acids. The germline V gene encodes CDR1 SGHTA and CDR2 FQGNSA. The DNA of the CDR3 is TGTGCCAGCAGCTTAAGGGTTTCGAACACTGAAGCTTTCTTT. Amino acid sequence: CASSLRVSNTEAFF. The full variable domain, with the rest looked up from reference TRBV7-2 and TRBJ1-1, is GAGVSQSPSNKVTEKGKDVELRCDPISGHTALYWYRQSLGQGLEFLIYFQGNSAPDKSGLPSDRFSAERTGGSVSTLTIQRTQQEDSAVYLCASSLRVSNTEAFFGQGTRLTVV.

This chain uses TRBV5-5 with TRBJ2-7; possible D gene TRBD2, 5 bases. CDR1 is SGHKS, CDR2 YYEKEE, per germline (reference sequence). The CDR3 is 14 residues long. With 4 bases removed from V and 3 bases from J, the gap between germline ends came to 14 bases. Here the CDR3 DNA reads TGTGCCAGCAGCGGAATCCGGGGAGACTACGAGCAGTACTTC. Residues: CASSGIRGDYEQYF.

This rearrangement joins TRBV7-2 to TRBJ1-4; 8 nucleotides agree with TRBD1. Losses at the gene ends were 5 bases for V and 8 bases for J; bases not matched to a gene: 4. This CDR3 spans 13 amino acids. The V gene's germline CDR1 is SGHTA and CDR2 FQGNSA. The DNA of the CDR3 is TGTGCCAGCAGCCTATGGACAGGGGAAAAACTGTTTTTT. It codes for CASSLWTGEKLFF.

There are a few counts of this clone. CDR3 DNA sequence: TGTGCCAGCCCCGTTCCTCAGCCCCAGCATTTT. Protein sequence: CASPVPQPQHF. The rearrangement links TRBV25-1 to TRBJ1-5, with unresolved D. Trimming stripped 8 bases from V and 6 bases from J, with 8 bases between. The V gene's germline CDR1 is MGHDK and CDR2 SYGVNS. This CDR3 spans 11 amino acids.

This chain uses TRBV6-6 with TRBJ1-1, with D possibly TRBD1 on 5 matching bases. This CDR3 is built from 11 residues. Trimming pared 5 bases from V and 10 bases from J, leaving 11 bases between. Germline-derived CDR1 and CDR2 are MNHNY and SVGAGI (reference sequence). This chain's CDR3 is CASSNRDGAFF. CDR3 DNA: TGTGCCAGCAGTAACCGGGACGGAGCTTTCTTT.

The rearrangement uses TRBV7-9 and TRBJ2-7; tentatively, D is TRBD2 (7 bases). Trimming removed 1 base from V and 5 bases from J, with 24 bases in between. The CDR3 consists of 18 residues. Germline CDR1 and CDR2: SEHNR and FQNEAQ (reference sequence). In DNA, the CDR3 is TGTGCCAGCAGCTTAGTGGCTCAATACGGGGGGCGATTTGACGAGCAGTACTTC. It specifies CASSLVAQYGGRFDEQYF.

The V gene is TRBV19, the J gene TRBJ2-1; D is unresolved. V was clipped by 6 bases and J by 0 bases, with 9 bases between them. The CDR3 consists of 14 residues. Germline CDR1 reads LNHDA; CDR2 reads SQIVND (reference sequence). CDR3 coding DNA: TGTGCCAGTAGAGGGCCGTCCTCCTACAATGAGCAGTTCTTC. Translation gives CASRGPSSYNEQFF. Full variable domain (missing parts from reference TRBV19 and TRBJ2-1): DGGITQSPKYLFRKEGQNVTLSCEQNLNHDAMYWYRQDPGQGLRLIYYSQIVNDFQKGDIAEGYSVSREKKESFPLTVTSAQKNPTAFYLCASRGPSSYNEQFFGPGTRLTVL.

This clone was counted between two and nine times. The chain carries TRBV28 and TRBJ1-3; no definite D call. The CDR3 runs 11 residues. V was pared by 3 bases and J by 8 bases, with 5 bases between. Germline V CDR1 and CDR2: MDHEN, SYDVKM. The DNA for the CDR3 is TGTGCCAGCAGTTTGAGGGACACCATATATTTT. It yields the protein CASSLRDTIYF.

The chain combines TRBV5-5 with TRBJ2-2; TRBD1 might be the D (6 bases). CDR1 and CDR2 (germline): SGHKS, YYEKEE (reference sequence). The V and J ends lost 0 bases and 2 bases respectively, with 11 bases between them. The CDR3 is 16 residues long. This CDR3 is CASSLAIGTNTGELFF. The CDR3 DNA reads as TGTGCCAGCAGCTTGGCAATTGGGACAAACACCGGGGAGCTGTTTTTT. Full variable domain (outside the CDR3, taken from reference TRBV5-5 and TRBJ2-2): DAGVTQSPTHLIKTRGQQVTLRCSPISGHKSVSWYQQVLGQGPQFIFQYYEKEERGRGNFPDRFSARQFPNYSSELNVNALLLGDSALYLCASSLAIGTNTGELFFGEGSRLTVL.

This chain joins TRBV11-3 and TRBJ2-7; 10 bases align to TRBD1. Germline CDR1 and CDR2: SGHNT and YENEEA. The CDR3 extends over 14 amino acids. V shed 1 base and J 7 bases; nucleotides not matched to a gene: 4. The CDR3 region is CASSLGQGAGEQYF. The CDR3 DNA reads TGTGCCAGCAGCTTAGGACAGGGGGCAGGGGAGCAGTACTTC.

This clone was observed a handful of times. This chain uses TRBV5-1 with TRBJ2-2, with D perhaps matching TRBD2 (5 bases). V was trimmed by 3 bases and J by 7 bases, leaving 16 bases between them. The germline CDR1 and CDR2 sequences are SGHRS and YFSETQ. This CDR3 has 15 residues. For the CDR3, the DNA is TGCGCCAGCAGCTCCGGGAATTTGGGAAGCGGGGAGCTGTTTTTT. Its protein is CASSSGNLGSGELFF.

CDR3 nucleotides: TGCGCCAGCATCCTACCCGGCGGGATAGGTGAAAAACTGTTTTTT. This encodes CASILPGGIGEKLFF. V gene TRBV23-1 combines with J gene TRBJ1-4; D unresolved. TRBV23-1 is given ORF status, its function remaining uncertain. There are 15 residues in the CDR3. The V end lost 7 bases, the J end lost 7 bases, and 19 bases lay between the germline ends.